This entry describes one T cell receptor (beta chain). No antigen is known for it. This specimen belongs to a study of Graves' ophthalmopathy and Graves' hyperthyroidism. Findings of the study overall: Ophthalmopathy progression was predicted with 70.59% sensitivity and 72% to 80% specificity. A majority of expanded thyroid clonotypes exceeding 0.001 frequency were likewise present in blood.

CDR1 and CDR2 from the germline V gene are SGHTA and FQGNSA. This CDR3 contains 14 residues. The junction had 7 bases not matched to a gene; V was cut back by 5 bases and J by 5 bases. TCR beta CDR3 regions were amplified from RNA transcripts. First-round RT-PCR with HTBI primers preceded a second-round multiplex PCR. One entry per CDR3 protein results from TCRdb running MiXCR on the multiplex PCR reads. The table records 650,000 to 800,000 distinct CDR3 sequences, roughly two fifths of them present only once. The diagnosis combined clinical symptoms, thyroxine, TRAb, thyroid ultrasound and orbital computed tomography scans.

The J gene is TRBJ2-5, the V gene TRBV7-2; 8 positions match TRBD2. The clonotype originates from an adult man with Graves' ophthalmopathy. Sequencing used peripheral blood. The CDR3 spells CASSIGQRGETQYF. In DNA form, the CDR3 reads TGTGCCAGCAGCATCGGCCAGCGGGGGGAGACCCAGTACTTC.